What follows describes a single TCR beta chain. This clonotype was seen many times. It has no known antigen specificity. Within one base of it there is no much larger clone, and no base qualities were kept. Unsorted PBMC libraries were generated from 2 million PBMCs stored in RNAlater at -80 °C until RNA extraction. Peripheral blood underwent Ficoll-Hypaque density gradient centrifugation to isolate PBMCs, which were then cryopreserved in liquid nitrogen. The entry originates in a study of neurological immune-mediated disorders (dated by TCRdb to the late 2010s). About the investigation overall: The study compared peripheral blood TCR-beta repertoires of HTLV-I-associated myelopathy (HAM/TSP) patients, multiple sclerosis patients and healthy controls using UMI-based sequencing. Longitudinal samples, technical triplicates and paired sorted CD4+ and CD8+ T-cell subsets, alongside PBMC samples, were included among the approximately 98 TCR-beta libraries. The cohort included 60 to 70 subjects: roughly 15 with HAM/TSP, around 34 with multiple sclerosis, and roughly 20 healthy controls.

Beyond this particular receptor, the publication reports: TCR clonal expansion was highest in HAM/TSP patients and lowest in MS patients, with MS patients falling below even healthy controls. No identical CDR3 amino acid sequences were found to be shared among expanded clones across subjects, suggesting that TCR-beta repertoires were private in all groups.

cDNA was synthesized by template-switch 5'RACE using a primer with a 10-nucleotide random unique molecular identifier that tagged each TCR transcript. Every sequencing run yielded over 190 million TCR-beta sequences covering 15-18 subjects. The RNeasy kit was used to extract total RNA. Using the KAPA Real-time Library Amplification kit, TCR-beta VDJ regions were amplified with primers for the TCR constant region and the 5'RACE anchor. A first PCR added sample indexes and Illumina adaptors, and a second PCR then raised library yield. After Ampure bead purification, the TCR product of roughly 650 bp was size-selected on a 2% E-gel SizeSelection system. Library quality was checked on a Bioanalyzer, concentration was measured with Qubit, and libraries were quantified with the Kapa Library Quantification kit before pooling. An Illumina HiSeq 2500 sequenced the libraries paired-end 2 x 150 bp. To increase sequence diversity, roughly 24-30% phiX was spiked into each library pool. As for the original processing: Quality-filtered reads were processed with the UMI-based MiGEC pipeline, and over 75% of raw TCR sequences were removed by the MiGEC pipeline during error correction. IMGT germline references were used for aligning VDJ genes, and each clonotype was defined as a unique CDR3 amino acid sequence together with its V-J genes. Clonal expansion, Shannon diversity and CDR3 relatedness (CalcPairwiseDistances, ClusterSamples) were evaluated with VDJtools, and phylogenetic trees were built with CLCbio workbench. Using coefficient-of-variation modelling across technical triplicates, the study counted a clone as expanded if it had at least 8 unique UMIs. TCRdb reanalyzed the raw reads on its own, using fastp at Q25 for trimming and MiXCR for clone calling, and kept in-frame beta chains. Records with the same CDR3 protein are collapsed into one entry carrying the most frequent genes and DNA. It is TCRdb's table, rather than the study itself, that gives the V and J calls and clone size. For this sample there are about 59,000 distinct CDR3 sequences; about 13% appear just once. Of the sample, approximately 12% is held by the ten largest clones.

The CDR3 measures 11 amino acids from cysteine to phenylalanine. Here the CDR3 DNA is all that survives: 33 bases in frame from base 1. Reading the germline V gene gives CDR1 MDHEN and CDR2 SYDVKM. Deletion took 5 bases off V and 7 bases off J, with a span of 9 bases between the germline ends. Here the chain combines TRBV28 and TRBJ2-7; the D gene cannot be resolved reliably. The receptor's source is a woman aged 60-70 years with HTLV-1-associated myelopathy (HAM/TSP). Specimen: PBMCs. The sequenced DNA is TGTGCCAGCAGTCTATTGGGGGAGCAGTACTTC. This encodes CASSLLGEQYF. With the rest looked up from the reference TRBV28 and TRBJ2-7 genes rather than sequenced, the full variable domain is DVKVTQSSRYLVKRTGEKVFLECVQDMDHENMFWYRQDPGLGLRLIYFSYDVKMKEKGDIPEGYSVSREKKERFSLILESASTNQTSMYLCASSLLGEQYFGPGTRLTVT.